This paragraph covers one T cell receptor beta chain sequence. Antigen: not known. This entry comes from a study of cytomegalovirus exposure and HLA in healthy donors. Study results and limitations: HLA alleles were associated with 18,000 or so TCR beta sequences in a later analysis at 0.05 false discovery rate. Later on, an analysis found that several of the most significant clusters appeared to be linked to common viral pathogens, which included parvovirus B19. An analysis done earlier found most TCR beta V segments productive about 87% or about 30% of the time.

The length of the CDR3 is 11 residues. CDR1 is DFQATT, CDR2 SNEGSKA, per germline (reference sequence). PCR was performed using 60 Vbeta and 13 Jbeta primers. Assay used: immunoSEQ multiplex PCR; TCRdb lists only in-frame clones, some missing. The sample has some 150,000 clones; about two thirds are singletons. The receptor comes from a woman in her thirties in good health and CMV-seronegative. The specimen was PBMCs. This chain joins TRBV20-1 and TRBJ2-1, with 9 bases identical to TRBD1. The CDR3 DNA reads TGCAGGGCGACAGGGGGCAATGAGCAGTTCTTC. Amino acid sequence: CRATGGNEQFF.